This T cell receptor beta chain was captured by sequencing in a study of sequential checkpoint blockade in melanoma. For the study at large: First-line arms were nivolumab then ipilimumab, or the reverse, randomized 1:1.

CDR3 length: 18 amino acids. Germline V CDR1 and CDR2: SEHNR, FQNEAQ (reference sequence). Trimming shortened V by 5 bases and J by 3 bases, and 26 bases separated the two germline ends. Treatment reported: randomized to nivolumab then ipilimumab (arm A) or the reverse (arm B). PBMC sorting kept live CD3+CD8+ cells without CD19 or CD56. Assay used: immunoSEQ multiplex PCR; TCRdb lists only in-frame clones, some missing. The sample has more than 10,000 clones, 60% to 80% seen once. The sequence was obtained from a human patient with melanoma. Some clones in this sample may be carry-over from other donors' samples. The source was CD8+ T cells sorted from blood (inferred from file names), collected from a patient given nivolumab and ipilimumab in sequence. This chain connects TRBV7-9 to TRBJ2-7; D might be TRBD2 (6 bases). CDR3 region: CASSPLALGGPAGYEQYF. The CDR3 bases are TGTGCCAGCAGCCCACTGGCCCTCGGGGGACCCGCCGGCTACGAGCAGTACTTC.